The present T cell receptor (beta chain) was sequenced within a study of PD-1 blockade in classical Hodgkin lymphoma. Regarding the study as a whole: Complete responders started with a diversity level that resembled newly diagnosed patients at baseline.

Generated by immunoSEQ multiplex PCR, the TCRdb table keeps only in-frame clones and is missing some. This table has 25,000 to 35,000 clones, about two thirds appearing once. Notes on this clone: Its matching antigen is unknown.

V trimming: 5 bases; J trimming: 4 bases; junction bases outside the gene matches: 8. CDR3 length equals 15 residues. Germline CDR1 SEHNR, CDR2 FQNEAQ (reference sequence). Brentuximab vedotin exposure varied among the patients, all of whom had relapsed after autologous stem cell transplantation. Progressive disease, partial response or complete response was each patient's best response. The sequencing here drew on peripheral blood mononuclear cells (PBMCs), taken before the second cycle of nivolumab. The gene calls are TRBV7-9 and TRBJ1-3; 7 nucleotides line up with TRBD1. The origin of this receptor is a human donor with classical Hodgkin lymphoma. The DNA of the CDR3 is TGTGCCAGCAGCCCCGACAGGGTAGGCGGAAACACCATATATTTT. Translating gives CASSPDRVGGNTIYF.